Each of the 21 T cell receptor beta chains below was sequenced from the same sample in a study of T cell repertoires in cytomegalovirus infection (dated by TCRdb to between 2018 and 2021). Explained via the paper, the treatment or condition label denotes: in vitro stimulation with specific CMV peptide epitopes to enrich CMV-specific T cells. No antigen has been identified for these receptors. TCRdb shows the sequencer as Illumina HiSeq 1500. TCRdb reanalyzed the raw reads on its own, using fastp at Q25 for trimming and MiXCR for clone calling, and kept in-frame beta chains. Records with the same CDR3 protein are collapsed into one entry carrying the most frequent genes and DNA. Here the sample has 200,000 or so distinct CDR3 sequences; around 35% occur a single time. 55% to 60% of the sample rests with the top ten. The sequencing used CD8+ T cells from cultured PBMCs, collected from culture after CMV antigen stimulation. The source of these receptors is a human donor in good health (CMV status not recorded). Some clones in this sample may be carry-over from other donors' samples.

In this sample, this clonotype turned up once. The chain combines TRBV6-5 with TRBJ1-1, with a possible D match to TRBD1 (5 bases). Germline CDR1 is MNHEY and CDR2 is SVGAGI. This CDR3 has 16 residues. The V end was cut by 2 bases, the J end by 1 base, with 14 bases between. The CDR3: CASSYGVREGNTEAFF. CDR3 in DNA: TGTGCCAGCAGTTACGGTGTCAGGGAAGGGAACACTGAAGCTTTCTTT.

The chain uses TRBV4-1 and TRBJ2-5; D remains unclear. From germline, CDR1 is MGHRA and CDR2 YSYEKL. Trimming stripped 6 bases from V and 4 bases from J, with 18 bases between. The CDR3 loop spans 15 amino acids. The CDR3: CASSQRWVAGETQYF. The CDR3 DNA reads as TGCGCCAGCAGTCAGAGGTGGGTCGCCGGAGAGACCCAGTACTTC.

The V and J genes are TRBV5-1 and TRBJ2-7; the match to TRBD2 covers 16 bases. The CDR3 has 17 amino acids. Germline-derived CDR1 and CDR2 are SGHRS and YFSETQ. Trimming cost V 4 bases and J 2 bases; bases outside gene matches: 6. The CDR3 coding sequence is TGCGCCAGCAGCGGGACTAGCGGGAGGGAGGACACCTACGAGCAGTACTTC. Its protein is CASSGTSGREDTYEQYF.

The chain couples TRBV3-1 to TRBJ2-3; 7 nucleotides line up with TRBD1. J gave up 2 bases and V 1 base, and 12 bases lay outside the gene matches. The CDR3 totals 18 residues. CDR1 and CDR2 from the germline V gene are LGHDT and YNNKEL (reference sequence). The DNA for the CDR3 is TGTGCCAGCAGCCAAGTTTACGGACAGGTGGGGCCCACAGATACGCAGTATTTT. Translating gives CASSQVYGQVGPTDTQYF.

This clonotype was seen many times. The chain joins TRBV7-6 to TRBJ2-1; D call uncertain. V lost 0 bases, J lost 7 bases, and 10 bases lay in between. CDR3 size: 14 residues. From germline, CDR1 is SGHVS and CDR2 FNYEAQ. The CDR3 here is CASSLAAPSNEQFF. As DNA, the CDR3 is TGTGCCAGCAGCTTAGCGGCACCTTCAAATGAGCAGTTCTTC.

This clonotype was recorded a few times. The chain carries TRBV27 and TRBJ2-5; 8 bases map to TRBD2. Germline V lookup: CDR1 MNHEY, CDR2 SMNVEV (reference sequence). V trimming: 4 bases; J trimming: 1 base; junction bases outside the gene matches: 8. The CDR3 runs 16 residues. CDR3 sequence reads: CASSSAAGEVQETQYF. DNA for the CDR3: TGTGCCAGCAGTTCCGCAGCGGGAGAGGTCCAAGAGACCCAGTACTTC.

The chain has TRBV4-1 and TRBJ1-2; tentative D call: TRBD1 (5 bases). Germline loops: CDR1 MGHRA, CDR2 YSYEKL. The germline V and J ends were trimmed by 4 bases and 4 bases, with 13 bases remaining between them. The CDR3 is 14 residues long. This CDR3 is CASSPGLLGYGYTF. Written as DNA, the CDR3 is TGCGCCAGCAGCCCAGGGTTGCTTGGCTATGGCTACACCTTC.

This rearrangement joins TRBV7-3 to TRBJ2-3; 9 nucleotides match TRBD2. CDR3 length: 18 amino acids. From germline, CDR1 is SGHTA and CDR2 FQGTGA. V was clipped by 5 bases and J by 4 bases; unmatched bases: 16. The CDR3 DNA reads as TGTGCCAGCAGCGGAGTAGCGGGAGACTCCTGGAGTCCAGATACGCAGTATTTT. Amino acid sequence: CASSGVAGDSWSPDTQYF.

This chain's CDR3 is CASSQGGEQYF. In nucleotides, the CDR3 is TGTGCCAGCAGCCAAGGGGGCGAGCAGTACTTC. The rearrangement links TRBV14 to TRBJ2-7; no clear D gene. Trimming left V 1 base short and J 6 bases short, with 4 bases between. This CDR3 region has 11 residues. Germline V gene sequence: CDR1 SGHDN, CDR2 FVKESK. Using reference TRBV14 and TRBJ2-7 for the parts outside the CDR3, the full variable domain is EAGVTQFPSHSVIEKGQTVTLRCDPISGHDNLYWYRRVMGKEIKFLLHFVKESKQDESGMPNNRFLAERTGGTYSTLKVQPAELEDSGVYFCASSQGGEQYFGPGTRLTVT.

A few counts support this clonotype. The chain links TRBV7-9 to TRBJ2-5; tentative D call: TRBD2 (5 bases). There are 14 residues in the CDR3. Germline-derived CDR1 and CDR2 are SEHNR and FQNEAQ (reference sequence). Trimming removed 2 bases at V and 4 bases at J, with 11 bases between. DNA for the CDR3: TGTGCCAGCAGCTTATCGAGAGGGCCAGAGACCCAGTACTTC. Its protein is CASSLSRGPETQYF.

This clonotype was seen a few times. The chain couples TRBV10-3 to TRBJ2-2; TRBD1 or TRBD2 may be the D gene (6 bases each). Per germline, CDR1 ENHRY and CDR2 SYGVKD. This CDR3 comprises 17 residues. V lost 9 bases to trimming and J lost 1 base, with 21 bases between them. In nucleotides, the CDR3 is TGTGCCATGGGGGGCAGCGCAGGGACGAAGAACACCGGGGAGCTGTTTTTT. Amino acid sequence: CAMGGSAGTKNTGELFF.

This clonotype was counted between two and nine times. The chain has TRBV7-8 and TRBJ2-5, with D unclear. CDR1 and CDR2 from the germline V gene are SGHVS and FQNEAQ. The CDR3 covers 14 residues. V lost 1 base to trimming and J lost 0 bases, with 6 bases between them. Here the CDR3 reads CASSLEEYQETQYF. CDR3 in DNA: TGTGCCAGCAGCTTAGAGGAGTACCAAGAGACCCAGTACTTC.

The genes are TRBV24-1 and TRBJ1-5; D gene uncertain. The CDR3 covers 14 residues. Germline V gene data show CDR1 as KGHDR and CDR2 as SFDVKD. V was clipped by 4 bases and J by 0 bases, with 6 bases between them. The CDR3 DNA sequence: TGTGCCACCAGTGACCGTAATAGCAATCAGCCCCAGCATTTT. Translating gives CATSDRNSNQPQHF.

This clonotype was observed a handful of times. The chain joins TRBV7-8 to TRBJ2-1; 7 nucleotides line up with TRBD2. Germline V gene sequence: CDR1 SGHVS, CDR2 FQNEAQ. Trimming at V came to 3 bases and at J to 4 bases, leaving 6 bases not matched to a gene. The CDR3 loop spans 15 amino acids. In nucleotides, the CDR3 is TGTGCCAGCAGCTTTGGCGGGAGCTTGTACAATGAGCAGTTCTTC. Residues: CASSFGGSLYNEQFF.

This clonotype was detected only a few times. The rearrangement links TRBV11-1 to TRBJ1-2, with a possible D match to TRBD1 (6 bases). CDR3 length: 12 amino acids. Germline values: CDR1 SGHAT, CDR2 FQDESV (reference sequence). Between the trimmed V and J ends, which lost 6 bases and 8 bases, there was a span of 13 bases. CDR3 sequence reads: CASRTTRGGYTF. Written as DNA, the CDR3 is TGTGCCAGCAGAACAACCAGGGGCGGCTACACCTTC.

This clonotype was observed a handful of times. V gene TRBV27 combines with J gene TRBJ2-3; D is unresolved. From germline, CDR1 is MNHEY and CDR2 SMNVEV (reference sequence). V was trimmed by 3 bases and J by 1 base, leaving 8 bases between them. The CDR3 extends over 14 amino acids. CDR3 sequence reads: CASSLFRGTDTQYF. CDR3 coding DNA: TGTGCCAGCAGTTTGTTTAGGGGCACAGATACGCAGTATTTT.

The gene calls are TRBV7-9 and TRBJ2-7, with 10 bases that match TRBD2. The germline V gene encodes CDR1 SEHNR and CDR2 FQNEAQ (reference sequence). Trimming took 1 base from V and 12 from J; bases not matched to a gene: 18. The CDR3 has 17 residues. CDR3 DNA: TGTGCCAGCAGCTTAGGTGAAGGACTAGCGGTCGGATACGAGACGTACTTC. This gives the protein CASSLGEGLAVGYETYF.

This chain links TRBV7-6 with TRBJ2-1; D perhaps matches TRBD2 (6 bases). The CDR3 covers 14 residues. Trimming took off 1 base at V and 7 bases at J, with 11 bases between the two ends. The germline V gene has CDR1 SGHVS and CDR2 FNYEAQ. This chain's CDR3 is CASSLVRERNEQFF. In DNA, the CDR3 is TGTGCCAGCAGCTTAGTTCGGGAGAGGAATGAGCAGTTCTTC.

The rearrangement joins TRBV27 to TRBJ2-3; D assignment may be TRBD1 or TRBD2 (6 bases each). CDR3 length: 15 residues. The ends were cut back, 4 bases at V and 2 bases at J, with 13 bases in the middle. From germline, CDR1 is MNHEY and CDR2 SMNVEV (reference sequence). Here the CDR3 DNA reads TGTGCCAGCAGTTCCCTGGGGGGCGCCACAGATACGCAGTATTTT. Amino acids: CASSSLGGATDTQYF.

The chain joins TRBV6-5 to TRBJ2-7; either TRBD1 or TRBD2 may fit D (6 bases each). V lost 1 base to trimming and J lost 2 bases, with 18 bases between them. The germline V gene encodes CDR1 MNHEY and CDR2 SVGAGI. The length of the CDR3 is 17 residues. The CDR3 loop reads CASSYYREGLLTYEQYF. The CDR3 DNA reads as TGTGCCAGCAGTTACTACAGGGAAGGACTATTAACCTACGAGCAGTACTTC.

This clonotype was picked up many times. The chain carries TRBV5-4 and TRBJ2-1, with D maybe TRBD2 (6 bases). V was shortened by 3 bases and J by 4 bases, with 8 bases between the two germline ends. Germline V gene lookup returns CDR1 SGHNT and CDR2 YYREEE (reference sequence). The CDR3 has 13 residues. The CDR3 DNA sequence: TGTGCCAGCAGCTCGGGACTGTACAATGAGCAGTTCTTC. This gives the protein CASSSGLYNEQFF.